What follows describes a single TCR beta chain. Its specificity is unknown. Sequenced by immunoSEQ multiplex PCR; TCRdb stores in-frame clones only, minus some. The repertoire holds approximately 160,000 clones, roughly 88% seen once, with around 2.3% in the top ten. This record comes from a study of T cell responses to AZD1222 COVID-19 vaccine. The wider study: Second-dose groups at about 4 or about 12 weeks were pooled. Study-level points and caveats: Donor demographics were predominantly white British with a female majority; clonal diversity may be underestimated. Targeting of unmutated variant regions was reportedly seen in nearly half of spike-specific TCRs. Seropositive at baseline were only a handful of AZD1222 recipients.

Sequenced here: peripheral blood, sampled on day 0 of AZD1222 vaccination. The receptor was isolated from an adult in good health.

The CDR3 is CASSVGVGGYTF. CDR3 DNA: TGTGCCAGTAGTGTTGGAGTGGGGGGCTACACCTTC. V gene TRBV19 combines with J gene TRBJ1-2; D not resolved. Germline V lookup: CDR1 LNHDA, CDR2 SQIVND (reference sequence). The V gene lost 5 bases and the J gene lost 8 bases, with 12 bases spanning the gap. The CDR3 is 12 residues long.